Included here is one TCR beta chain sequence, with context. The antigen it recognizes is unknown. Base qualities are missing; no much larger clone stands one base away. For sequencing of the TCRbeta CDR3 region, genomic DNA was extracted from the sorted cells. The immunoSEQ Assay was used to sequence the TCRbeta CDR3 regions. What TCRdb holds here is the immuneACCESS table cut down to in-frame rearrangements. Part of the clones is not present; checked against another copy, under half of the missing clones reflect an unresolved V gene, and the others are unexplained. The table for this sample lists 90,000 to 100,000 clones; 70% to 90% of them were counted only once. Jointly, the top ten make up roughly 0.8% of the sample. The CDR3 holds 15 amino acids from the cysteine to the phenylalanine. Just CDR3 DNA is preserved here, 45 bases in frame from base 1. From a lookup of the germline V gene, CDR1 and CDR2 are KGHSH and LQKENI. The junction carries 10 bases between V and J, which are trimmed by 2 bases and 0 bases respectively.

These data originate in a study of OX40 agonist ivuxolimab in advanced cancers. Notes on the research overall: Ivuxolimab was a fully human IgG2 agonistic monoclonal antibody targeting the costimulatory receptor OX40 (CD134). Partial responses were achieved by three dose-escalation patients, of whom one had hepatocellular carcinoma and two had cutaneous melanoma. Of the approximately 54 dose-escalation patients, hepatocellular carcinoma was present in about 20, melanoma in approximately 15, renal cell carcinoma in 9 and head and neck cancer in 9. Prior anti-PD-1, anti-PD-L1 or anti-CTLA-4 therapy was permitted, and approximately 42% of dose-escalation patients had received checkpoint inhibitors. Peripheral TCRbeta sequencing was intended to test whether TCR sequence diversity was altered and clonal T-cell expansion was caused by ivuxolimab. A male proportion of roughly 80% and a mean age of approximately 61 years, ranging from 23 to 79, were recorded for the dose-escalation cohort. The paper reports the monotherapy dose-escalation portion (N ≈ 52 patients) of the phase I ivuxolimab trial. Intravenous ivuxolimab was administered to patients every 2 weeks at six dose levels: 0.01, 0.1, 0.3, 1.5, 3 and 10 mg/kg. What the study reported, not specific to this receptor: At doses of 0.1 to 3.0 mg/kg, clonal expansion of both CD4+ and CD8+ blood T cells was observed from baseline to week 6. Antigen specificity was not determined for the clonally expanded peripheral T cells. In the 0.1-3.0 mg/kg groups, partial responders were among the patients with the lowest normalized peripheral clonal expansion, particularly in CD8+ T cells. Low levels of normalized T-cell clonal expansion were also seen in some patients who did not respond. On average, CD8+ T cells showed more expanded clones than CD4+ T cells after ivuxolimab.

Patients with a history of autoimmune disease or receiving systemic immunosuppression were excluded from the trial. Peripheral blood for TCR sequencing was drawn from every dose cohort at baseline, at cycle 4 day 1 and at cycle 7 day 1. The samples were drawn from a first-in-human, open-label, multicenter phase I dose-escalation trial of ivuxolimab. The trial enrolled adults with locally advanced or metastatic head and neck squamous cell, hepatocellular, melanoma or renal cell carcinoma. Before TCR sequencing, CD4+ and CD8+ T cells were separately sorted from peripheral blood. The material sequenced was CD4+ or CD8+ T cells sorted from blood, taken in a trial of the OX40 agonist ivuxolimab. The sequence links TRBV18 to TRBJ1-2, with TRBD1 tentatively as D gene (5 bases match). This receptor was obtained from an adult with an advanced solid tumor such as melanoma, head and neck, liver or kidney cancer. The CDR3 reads CASSPGAEANYGYTF. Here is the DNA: TGTGCCAGCTCACCAGGGGCTGAAGCTAACTATGGCTACACCTTC.